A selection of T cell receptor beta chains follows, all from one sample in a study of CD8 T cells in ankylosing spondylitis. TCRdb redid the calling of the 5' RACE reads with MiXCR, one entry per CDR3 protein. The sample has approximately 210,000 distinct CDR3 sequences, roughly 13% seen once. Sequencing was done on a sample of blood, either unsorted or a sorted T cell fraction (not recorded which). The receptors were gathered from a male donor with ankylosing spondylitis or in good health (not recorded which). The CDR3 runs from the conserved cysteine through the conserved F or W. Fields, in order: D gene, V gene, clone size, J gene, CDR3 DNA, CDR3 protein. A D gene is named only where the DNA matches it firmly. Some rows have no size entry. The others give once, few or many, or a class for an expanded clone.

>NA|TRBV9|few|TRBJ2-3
TGTGCCAGCAGCGTAGGCGGGGGCACCTCGCTCACAGATACGCAGTATTTT
CASSVGGGTSLTDTQYF
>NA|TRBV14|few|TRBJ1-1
TGTGCCAGCAGCCAGTACAGGGAGTTGAACACTGAAGCTTTCTTT
CASSQYRELNTEAFF
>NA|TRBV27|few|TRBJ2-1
TGTGCCAGCGGGGTCGGGGGTGAGCAGTTCTTC
CASGVGGEQFF
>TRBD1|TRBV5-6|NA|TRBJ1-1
TGTGCCAGCAGCCTGGGACAGGAGAACACTGAAGCTTTCTTT
CASSLGQENTEAFF
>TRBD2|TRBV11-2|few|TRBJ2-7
TGTGCCAGCAGCTTAGTGTTTAGCGGGCTTTTCCACGAGCAGTACTTC
CASSLVFSGLFHEQYF
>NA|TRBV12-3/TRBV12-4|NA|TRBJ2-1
TGTGCCAGCCGAATTTACAATGAGCAGTTCTTC
CASRIYNEQFF
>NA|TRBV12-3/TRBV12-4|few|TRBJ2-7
TGTGCCAGCAGTTTTATCTCTCCCTACGAGCAGTACTTC
CASSFISPYEQYF
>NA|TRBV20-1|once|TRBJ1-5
TGCAGTGCCCATGGAAGGGATATTAGCAATAAGCCCCAGCATTTT
CSAHGRDISNKPQHF
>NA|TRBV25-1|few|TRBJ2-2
TGTGCCAGTGGGGGCACCGGGGAGCTGTTTTTT
CASGGTGELFF
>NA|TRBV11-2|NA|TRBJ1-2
TGTGCCAGCAGCTCGATAGAAGCTAACTATGGCTACACCTTC
CASSSIEANYGYTF
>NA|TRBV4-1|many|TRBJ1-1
TGCGCCAGCAGCCAAATCCGAGGACGGAGTGAAGCTTTCTTT
CASSQIRGRSEAFF
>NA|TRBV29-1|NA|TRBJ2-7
TGCAGCGTGGTTCTAGAGGGACGGCCCTACGAGCAGTACTTC
CSVVLEGRPYEQYF
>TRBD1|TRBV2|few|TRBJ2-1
TGTGCCAGCACCCCAAGGGACAGGGGGAATTACAATGAGCAGTTCTTC
CASTPRDRGNYNEQFF
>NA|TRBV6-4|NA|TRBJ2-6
TGTGCCAGCAGTGACTCGACTATTGGGGCCAACGTCCTGACTTTC
CASSDSTIGANVLTF
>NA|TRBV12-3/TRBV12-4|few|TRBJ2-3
TGTGCCAGCAGTTTACGCGCCACAGATACGCAGTATTTT
CASSLRATDTQYF
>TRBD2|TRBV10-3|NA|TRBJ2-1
TGTGCCATCAGTACAGGACTAGCGGGGAGATACAATGAGCAGTTCTTC
CAISTGLAGRYNEQFF
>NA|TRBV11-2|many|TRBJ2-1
TGTGCCAGCAGCTTCCCCCGGTACAATGAGCAGTTCTTC
CASSFPRYNEQFF
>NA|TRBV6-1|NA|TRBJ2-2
TGTGCCAGCAGTGAACATTCCGTCCCCCCCGGGGAGCTGTTTTTT
CASSEHSVPPGELFF
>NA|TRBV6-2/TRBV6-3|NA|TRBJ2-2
TGTGCCAGCAGCAACCAACTCCCAGGGGGGCCCACCGGGGAGCTGTTTTTT
CASSNQLPGGPTGELFF
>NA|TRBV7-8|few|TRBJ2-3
TGTGCCAGCAGCCGAGACAGATCCCCAGATACGCAGTATTTT
CASSRDRSPDTQYF
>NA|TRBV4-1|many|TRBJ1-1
TGCGCCAGCAGCCAACGAACAGGGAACACTGAAGCTTTCTTT
CASSQRTGNTEAFF
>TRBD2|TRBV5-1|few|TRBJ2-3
TGCGCCAGCAGCTCTCGGGCTAGCGGGAGTTGGGCCGCAGATACGCAGTATTTT
CASSSRASGSWAADTQYF
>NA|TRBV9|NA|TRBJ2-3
TGTGCCAGCAGCGCCCTAGCGACAGATACGCAGTATTTT
CASSALATDTQYF
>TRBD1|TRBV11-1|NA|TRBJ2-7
TGTGCCAGCAGCTGGAGCCCGGGACAGGGGGCGGTAAGGGGCGAGCAGTACTTC
CASSWSPGQGAVRGEQYF
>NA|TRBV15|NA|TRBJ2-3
TGTGCCACCAGCAGAGGAAGGGAGCCAACAGATACGCAGTATTTT
CATSRGREPTDTQYF
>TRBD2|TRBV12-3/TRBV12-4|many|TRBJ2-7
TGTGCCAGCAGTGGACTAGCGGCATACGAGCAGTACTTC
CASSGLAAYEQYF
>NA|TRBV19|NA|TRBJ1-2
TGTGCCAGTAGTATTTGGACGGATGGCTACACCTTC
CASSIWTDGYTF
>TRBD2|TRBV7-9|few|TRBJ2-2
TGTGCCAGCAGCTCCCTTGAGGGAGCGGGATACACCGGGGAGCTGTTTTTT
CASSSLEGAGYTGELFF
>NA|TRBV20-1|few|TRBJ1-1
TGCAGTGCTAGAATACGGGGGGGAAACACTGAAGCTTTCTTT
CSARIRGGNTEAFF
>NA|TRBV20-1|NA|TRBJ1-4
TGCAGTGCTAGTCCCACCTCCTGGGAGGGAAATGAAAAACTGTTTTTT
CSASPTSWEGNEKLFF
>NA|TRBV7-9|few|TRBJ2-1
TGTGCCAGCAGCTTCGCCCAGGGTACCTACAATGAGCAGTTCTTC
CASSFAQGTYNEQFF
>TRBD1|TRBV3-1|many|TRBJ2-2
TGTGCCAGCAGCCAAGGGGACAGGGACACCGGGGAGCTGTTTTTT
CASSQGDRDTGELFF
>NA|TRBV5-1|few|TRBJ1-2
TGCGCCAGCAGCGCGGACACTTACTATGGCTACACCTTC
CASSADTYYGYTF
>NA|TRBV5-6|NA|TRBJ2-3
TGTGCCAGCAGCTTGGATGGGGGCGGGAGCACAGCAGATACGCAGTATTTT
CASSLDGGGSTADTQYF
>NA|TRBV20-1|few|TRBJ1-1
TGCAGATTTTTCGGGCGGGGCGAGATATGGAACACTGAAGCTTTCTTT
CRFFGRGEIWNTEAFF
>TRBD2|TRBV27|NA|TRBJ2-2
TGTGCCAGCAGTTCCACTAGCGGGAGGGCGGGCACCGGGGAGCTGTTTTTT
CASSSTSGRAGTGELFF
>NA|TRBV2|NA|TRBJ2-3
TGTGCCAGCAGTGGGGACATCCAACATTCTAGCACAGATACGCAGTATTTT
CASSGDIQHSSTDTQYF
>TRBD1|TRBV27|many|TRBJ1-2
TGTGCCAGCAGTTTTTTAGGACAGGGAGGTGGCTACACCTTC
CASSFLGQGGGYTF
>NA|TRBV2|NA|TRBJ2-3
TGTGCCAGCAGTGAAGGGGGGGGCGAGGGAGATACGCAGTATTTT
CASSEGGGEGDTQYF
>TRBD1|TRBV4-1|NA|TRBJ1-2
TGCGCCAGCAGCCAGTCGGTCTTTTTTACAGGGGCGACGGACTATGGCTACACCTTC
CASSQSVFFTGATDYGYTF
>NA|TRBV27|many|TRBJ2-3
TGTGCCAGCAGTTTATCTAGCTTCCCCCCGGCAGATACGCAGTATTTT
CASSLSSFPPADTQYF
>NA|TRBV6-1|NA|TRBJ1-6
TGTGCCAGCAGCCCCGGAGGAACCAATTCACCCCTCCACTTT
CASSPGGTNSPLHF
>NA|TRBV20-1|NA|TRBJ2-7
TGCAGTGCTAGTGGGGGGCTAGGGTCAGGCGAGCAGTACTTC
CSASGGLGSGEQYF
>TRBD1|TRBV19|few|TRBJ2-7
TGTGCCAGTAGTAGTGCTGACAGGGGCTACGAGCAGTACTTC
CASSSADRGYEQYF
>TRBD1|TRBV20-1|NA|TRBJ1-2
TGCAGTGCTAGAATAACAGGGGGCAAAGGAAGAGCTAACTATGGCTACACCTTC
CSARITGGKGRANYGYTF
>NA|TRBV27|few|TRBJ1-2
TGTGCCAGCAGTACGAGCTCGGAAGGCTACACCTTC
CASSTSSEGYTF
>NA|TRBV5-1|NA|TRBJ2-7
TGCGCCAGCAGCTTGGCCGAGGACGAGGATTCCTACGAGCAGTACTTC
CASSLAEDEDSYEQYF
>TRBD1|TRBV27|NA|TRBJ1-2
TGTGCCAGCAGCCCGGGACAGGGTCCTAACTATGGCTACACCTTC
CASSPGQGPNYGYTF
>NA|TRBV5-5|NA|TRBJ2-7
TGTGCCAGCAGCTTGAGCTACCCGAGCTCCTACGAGCAGTACTTC
CASSLSYPSSYEQYF
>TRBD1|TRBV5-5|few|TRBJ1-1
TGTGCCAGCAGCTTAGAGGGGGCGGTGGGCACTGAAGCTTTCTTT
CASSLEGAVGTEAFF
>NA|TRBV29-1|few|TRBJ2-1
TGCAGCGTTGAAGGTGGACCGACGGGCGGTTCCTACAATGAGCAGTTCTTC
CSVEGGPTGGSYNEQFF
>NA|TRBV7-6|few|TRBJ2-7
TGTGCCAGCAGCTTAGGGACGGGGCCGATCTACGAGCAGTACTTC
CASSLGTGPIYEQYF
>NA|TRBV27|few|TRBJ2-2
TGTGCCAGCAGTTTATCGCCCCCCGTTAGCGGGGAGCTGTTTTTT
CASSLSPPVSGELFF
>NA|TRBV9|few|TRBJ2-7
TGTGCCAGCAGCGTAGATCCCGAGGACTGGGGCTCCTACGAGCAGTACTTC
CASSVDPEDWGSYEQYF